Listed below are T cell receptor beta chains from one sample, sequenced in a study of OX40 agonist ivuxolimab in advanced cancers. Produced via immunoSEQ multiplex PCR; TCRdb's table is partial and in-frame only. This repertoire shows about 67,000 clones, around 93% found once; its top ten account for over 9.5%. The starting material was CD4+ or CD8+ T cells sorted from blood, obtained in a trial of the OX40 agonist ivuxolimab. These receptors were collected from an adult with an advanced solid tumor such as melanoma, head and neck, liver or kidney cancer. Both conserved end residues are part of each CDR3. The D gene is left open where the match is weak. The size of a clone is reported for some rows only, either as once, few or many, or as a class for expanded clones.

D	J	size	V	CDR3	DNA
TRBD1	TRBJ2-5	NA	TRBV6-1	CAISGGLEETQYF	TGTGCCATCTCAGGGGGCCTTGAAGAGACCCAGTACTTC
NA	TRBJ2-1	NA	TRBV6-5	CASSSDPLNEQFF	TGTGCCAGCAGTTCGGACCCCCTCAATGAGCAGTTCTTC
TRBD1	TRBJ2-1	NA	TRBV6-5	CASSPVTTGWDEQFF	TGTGCCAGCAGTCCCGTTACGACAGGGTGGGATGAGCAGTTCTTC
NA	TRBJ1-1	NA	TRBV4-1	CASSQEGEDTEAFF	TGCGCCAGCAGCCAAGAAGGGGAGGACACTGAAGCTTTCTTT
NA	TRBJ2-5	NA	TRBV7-9	CASSARVGSRETQYF	TGTGCCAGCAGCGCTAGGGTGGGGAGTAGGGAGACCCAGTACTTC
TRBD1	TRBJ2-1	NA	TRBV27	CASSVGTGGMDGQFF	TGTGCCAGCAGTGTGGGAACAGGGGGTATGGATGGGCAGTTCTTC
NA	TRBJ1-1	once	TRBV4-2	CASTGGTEAFF	TGTGCCAGCACCGGGGGGACTGAAGCTTTCTTT
NA	TRBJ2-5	NA	TRBV28	CASSLGVRSGETQYF	TGTGCCAGCAGTTTAGGGGTCCGGAGCGGGGAGACCCAGTACTTC
NA	TRBJ2-7	NA	TRBV7-3	CASSAGAGSSYEQYF	TGTGCCAGCAGCGCGGGGGCAGGGAGCTCCTACGAGCAGTACTTC
TRBD2	TRBJ2-3	NA	TRBV11-2	CASSKPSLAGAKDTQYF	TGTGCCAGCAGTAAACCATCACTAGCGGGAGCAAAAGATACGCAGTATTTT
NA	TRBJ2-5	NA	TRBV11-2	CASRQRGSSETQYF	TGTGCCAGCAGACAGAGAGGGAGTTCGGAGACCCAGTACTTC
NA	TRBJ2-1	NA	TRBV5-1	CASSLRGESYNEQFF	TGCGCCAGCAGCTTGAGAGGGGAATCCTACAATGAGCAGTTCTTC
TRBD2	TRBJ2-5	NA	TRBV29-1	CSVAGVGGTQYF	TGCAGCGTAGCGGGAGTAGGTGGGACCCAGTACTTC
NA	TRBJ2-7	NA	TRBV5-4	CASSLGRAGEQYF	TGTGCCAGCAGCTTGGGTAGGGCTGGCGAGCAGTACTTC
TRBD1	TRBJ1-2	NA	TRBV6-1	CASSLDRGSGYTF	TGTGCCAGCAGCCTCGACAGGGGCTCTGGCTACACCTTC
NA	TRBJ2-1	NA	TRBV5-1	CASTGELGNEQFF	TGCGCCAGCACCGGAGAGCTGGGAAATGAGCAGTTCTTC
NA	TRBJ2-1	NA	TRBV7-9	CASSQDSYNEQFF	TGTGCCAGCAGCCAGGACAGTTACAATGAGCAGTTCTTC
NA	TRBJ2-1	NA	TRBV5-1	CASSYTGNEQFF	TGCGCCAGCAGTTATACAGGCAATGAGCAGTTCTTC
NA	TRBJ2-5	NA	TRBV4-1	CASSQGTEETQYF	TGCGCCAGCAGCCAAGGGACGGAAGAGACCCAGTACTTC
TRBD2	TRBJ2-1	many	TRBV6-4	CASSDSSGSYNEQFF	TGTGCCAGCAGTGACTCTAGCGGGAGCTACAATGAGCAGTTCTTC
TRBD2	TRBJ2-5	NA	TRBV27	CASSFQREAATETQYF	TGTGCCAGCAGTTTCCAGCGGGAGGCCGCCACGGAGACCCAGTACTTC
TRBD1	TRBJ2-3	NA	TRBV2	CASSSMGDRIFDTQYF	TGTGCCAGCAGTTCCATGGGGGACAGAATTTTCGATACGCAGTATTTT
NA	TRBJ1-1	NA	TRBV27	CASSPAAGNTEAFF	TGTGCCAGCAGTCCCGCGGCAGGGAACACTGAAGCTTTCTTT
NA	TRBJ2-7	few	TRBV4-1	CASSRVSPTKQYNNIYEQYF	TGCGCCAGCAGCCGAGTGAGCCCGACAAAACAATACAACAATATCTACGAGCAGTACTTC
NA	TRBJ1-1	NA	TRBV5-4	CASSLRASNTEAFF	TGTGCCAGCAGCCTGCGGGCTTCGAACACTGAAGCTTTCTTT
NA	TRBJ2-3	NA	TRBV7-9	CASSLSQTDTQYF	TGTGCCAGCAGCTTATCCCAAACAGATACGCAGTATTTT
NA	TRBJ2-7	NA	TRBV11-3	CASSPYRGTTYEQYF	TGTGCCAGCAGCCCATATCGCGGCACCACCTACGAGCAGTACTTC
NA	TRBJ2-7	NA	TRBV11-2	CASSSEFSSYEQYF	TGTGCCAGCAGCTCCGAATTTAGCTCCTACGAGCAGTACTTC
TRBD1	TRBJ1-2	NA	TRBV7-9	CASRRDRPGYTF	TGTGCCAGCAGGCGGGACAGGCCTGGCTACACCTTC
TRBD2	TRBJ2-5	NA	TRBV28	CASSSGRALRETQYF	TGTGCCAGCAGTAGCGGGAGGGCCCTAAGGGAGACCCAGTACTTC
NA	TRBJ2-3	NA	TRBV27	CASRPGSGTDTQYF	TGTGCCAGCAGGCCTGGAAGTGGGACAGATACGCAGTATTTT
TRBD1	TRBJ1-2	NA	TRBV5-1	CASSETGTAIGVNYGYTF	TGCGCCAGCAGCGAAACCGGGACAGCAATTGGGGTTAACTATGGCTACACCTTC
TRBD2	TRBJ2-1	once	TRBV7-8	CASSAQGLTYNEQFF	TGTGCCAGCAGCGCCCAGGGACTAACCTACAATGAGCAGTTCTTC
NA	TRBJ2-7	NA	TRBV19	CASSMAGSGAYEQYF	TGTGCCAGTAGTATGGCGGGGTCGGGGGCCTACGAGCAGTACTTC
TRBD1	TRBJ1-2	NA	TRBV4-3	CASSQDRGTGVYGYTF	TGCGCCAGCAGCCAAGATCGAGGGACAGGCGTCTATGGCTACACCTTC
TRBD2	TRBJ2-7	NA	TRBV10-3	CAISDSREAYEQYF	TGTGCCATCAGTGATTCGCGGGAGGCCTACGAGCAGTACTTC
TRBD1	TRBJ2-7	NA	TRBV7-7	CASSLGQGIGYEQYF	TGTGCCAGCAGCTTAGGACAGGGGATCGGATACGAGCAGTACTTC
NA	TRBJ2-7	NA	TRBV14	CASSQDHSGSSYEQYF	TGTGCCAGCAGCCAAGACCATAGCGGCAGCTCCTACGAGCAGTACTTC
TRBD1	TRBJ2-7	NA	TRBV27	CASSLSGQGSSYEQYF	TGTGCCAGCAGTTTATCGGGACAGGGAAGCTCCTACGAGCAGTACTTC
TRBD1	TRBJ2-2	NA	TRBV28	CASSSDRGTGELFF	TGTGCCAGCAGCAGCGACAGGGGCACCGGGGAGCTGTTTTTT
NA	TRBJ1-1	NA	TRBV7-9	CASSLVFAINTEAFF	TGTGCCAGCAGCTTAGTTTTTGCCATTAACACTGAAGCTTTCTTT
TRBD2	TRBJ2-7	NA	TRBV5-8	CASNPGLAGGEQYF	TGTGCCAGCAACCCAGGACTAGCGGGAGGCGAGCAGTACTTC